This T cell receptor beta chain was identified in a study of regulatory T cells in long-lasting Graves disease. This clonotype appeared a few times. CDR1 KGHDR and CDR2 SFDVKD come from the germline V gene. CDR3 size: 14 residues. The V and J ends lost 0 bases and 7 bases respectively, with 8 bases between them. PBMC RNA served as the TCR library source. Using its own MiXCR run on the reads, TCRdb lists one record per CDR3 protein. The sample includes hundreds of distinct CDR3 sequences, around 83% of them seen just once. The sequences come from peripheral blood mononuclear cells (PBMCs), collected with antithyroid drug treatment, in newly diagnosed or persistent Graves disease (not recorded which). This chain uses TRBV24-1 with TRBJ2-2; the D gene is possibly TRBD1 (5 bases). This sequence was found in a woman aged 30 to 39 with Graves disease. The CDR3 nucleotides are TGTGCCACCAGTGATTTGGGGGCCGGCGGGGAGCTGTTTTTT. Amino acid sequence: CATSDLGAGGELFF.